Below, 17 T cell receptor beta chains from the same sample are listed, as sequenced in a study of spatial heterogeneity in lung cancer. Time point defined: sample taken at primary tumor resection. TCRdb recomputed calls from the 5' RACE reads with MiXCR, one row per CDR3 protein. Altogether tens of thousands of distinct CDR3 sequences are present, around 7.5% being singletons, with the ten largest covering approximately 30%. Source: PBMCs, taken at surgery. The receptors derive from a male donor with early-stage non-small cell lung cancer.

Worth noting for this clonotype: One end of the junction does not line up with germline, which may come from a read error. The V call is TRBV4-1, the J call TRBJ2-5; a possible D gene is TRBD1 (5 bases). The CDR3 contains 14 residues. Germline V lookup: CDR1 MGHRA, CDR2 YSYEKL. DNA for the CDR3: TGCGCCAGCAGCCATACAGGTGGCCAAGGGACCCAGTACTTC. It encodes CASSHTGGQGTQYF.

This clonotype was counted ten times or more. The rearrangement links TRBV29-1 to TRBJ1-4; a weak D match, TRBD1 (5 bases). Germline V gene data show CDR1 as SQVTM and CDR2 as ANQGSEA. Deletions cut 7 bases from V and 5 bases from J, with 20 bases between. The CDR3 spans 15 residues. The CDR3 sequence: CSGRQSRVGNEKLFF. CDR3 in DNA: TGCAGCGGCCGACAGAGCCGTGTTGGAAATGAAAAACTGTTTTTT.

In its sample, this clonotype was seen many times. CDR3 DNA sequence: TGCAGCGTGCTAATGGGACGGGGGAGCACAGATACGCAGTATTTT. Protein sequence: CSVLMGRGSTDTQYF. The chain combines TRBV29-1 with TRBJ2-3, with D possibly matching TRBD2 (6 bases). The CDR3 extends over 15 amino acids. Germline lookup yields CDR1 SQVTM and CDR2 ANQGSEA. V was cut by 6 bases and J by 0 bases, with 16 bases left in between.

The rearrangement joins TRBV6-2 or TRBV6-3 to TRBJ2-1, with unresolved D. The V gene lost 0 bases and the J gene lost 9 bases, with 9 bases spanning the gap. This CDR3 comprises 13 residues. The germline CDR1 and CDR2 sequences are MNHEY and SVGEGT. CDR3 protein: CASSYSRVGEQFF. The CDR3 region has the DNA TGTGCCAGCAGTTACTCTCGGGTCGGTGAGCAGTTCTTC.

CDR3 DNA sequence: TGTGCCAGCAGTCCTCAAGGACAGGCCCGGAACACTGAAGCTTTCTTT. Encoded protein: CASSPQGQARNTEAFF. The V gene is TRBV12-3 or TRBV12-4, the J gene TRBJ1-1; TRBD1 matches at 7 bases. The CDR3 is made up of 16 amino acids. V gave up 5 bases and J gave up 1 base; unmatched junction bases: 10.

Concerning this clonotype itself: A read error may produce the germline difference seen at one junction end. The V call is TRBV20-1, the J call TRBJ1-1; D is unresolved. From germline, CDR1 is DFQATT and CDR2 SNEGSKA (reference sequence). CDR3 length: 17 amino acids. The DNA of the CDR3 is TGCAGTGCTAGAGATCCGGGGATGGGATACATGAACACTGAACCTTTCTTT. Translation: CSARDPGMGYMNTEPFF.

This chain connects TRBV27 to TRBJ2-5; D possibly corresponds to TRBD1 (6 bases). Germline lookup yields CDR1 MNHEY and CDR2 SMNVEV (reference sequence). Trimming shortened V by 5 bases and J by 1 base, and 14 bases separated the two germline ends. This CDR3 has 15 amino acids. CDR3 nucleotide sequence: TGTGCCAGCAGTCCCCTGAAGGGGGTCCAAGAGACCCAGTACTTC. Residues: CASSPLKGVQETQYF.

This clonotype appeared a few times. V gene TRBV5-1 combines with J gene TRBJ2-7, with 7 bases aligning to TRBD1. V was clipped by 4 bases and J by 3 bases; unmatched bases: 4. The length of the CDR3 is 13 residues. Germline CDR1 and CDR2: SGHRS and YFSETQ. CDR3 coding DNA: TGCGCCAGCAGCGGTGGGACAGACTACGAGCAGTACTTC. Amino acid sequence: CASSGGTDYEQYF.

This clonotype was found many times. The chain is built from TRBV12-3 or TRBV12-4 and TRBJ1-6; D call uncertain. This CDR3 region has 12 residues. V was cut by 3 bases and J by 10 bases, with 7 bases left in between. The CDR3 loop reads CASSFTDSPLHF. For the CDR3, the DNA is TGTGCCAGCAGTTTTACGGACTCACCCCTCCACTTT.

By sample fraction, this clonotype is medium-sized (0.01 to 0.1%). The rearrangement uses TRBV7-2 and TRBJ1-2; D gene uncertain. The CDR3 loop spans 12 amino acids. V lost 5 bases and J 6 bases, leaving 10 bases between the germline ends. Germline CDR1 is SGHTA and CDR2 is FQGNSA. Here the CDR3 reads CASSPRSHGYTF. The CDR3 nucleotides are TGTGCCAGCAGCCCCAGATCCCATGGCTACACCTTC.

This clonotype was picked up many times. This chain links TRBV7-9 with TRBJ1-1, with TRBD1 as a possible D gene (5 bases). Germline V gene lookup returns CDR1 SEHNR and CDR2 FQNEAQ (reference sequence). The CDR3 has 13 amino acids. V was cut by 6 bases and J by 3 bases, with 11 bases left in between. CDR3 region: CASRRQIDTEAFF. As DNA, the CDR3 is TGTGCCAGCAGGAGACAGATCGACACTGAAGCTTTCTTT.

This clonotype has a count of ten or more. The V call is TRBV12-3 or TRBV12-4, the J call TRBJ1-2; a possible D gene is TRBD1 (6 bases). The CDR3 consists of 13 residues. V lost 6 bases to trimming and J lost 7 bases, with 15 bases between them. Here the CDR3 DNA reads TGTGCCAGCAGCCGGCAGGGGCGGGTTGGCTACACCTTC. This encodes CASSRQGRVGYTF.

In this sample, this clonotype turned up many times. The chain employs TRBV2 and TRBJ1-3, with D possibly TRBD1 on 5 matching bases. Deletions cut 5 bases from V and 7 bases from J, with 12 bases between. The CDR3 covers 13 residues. Germline V gene lookup returns CDR1 SNHLY and CDR2 FYNNEI. The CDR3 DNA follows: TGTGCCAGCAGTTGGACCGGGGCGAACACCATATATTTT. Protein: CASSWTGANTIYF.

The chain links TRBV4-1 to TRBJ2-7; 9 nucleotides agree with TRBD1. Germline V gene data show CDR1 as MGHRA and CDR2 as YSYEKL. V was clipped by 3 bases and J by 6 bases; unmatched bases: 18. The CDR3 loop spans 18 amino acids. The CDR3 sequence is CASSQGLAGTGLEGEQYV. In DNA, the CDR3 is TGCGCCAGCAGCCAGGGACTGGCCGGGACAGGGTTGGAAGGCGAGCAGTACGTC.

The chain employs TRBV5-1 and TRBJ1-2; 9 bases fit TRBD1. There are 15 residues in the CDR3. Germline V gene sequence: CDR1 SGHRS, CDR2 YFSETQ. The trim removed 0 bases at V and 2 bases at J, leaving 2 bases unmatched. The CDR3 sequence is CASSLGDRANYGYTF. For the CDR3, the DNA is TGCGCCAGCAGCTTGGGGGACAGGGCGAACTATGGCTACACCTTC.

V usage is TRBV9 and J usage is TRBJ1-4; TRBD1 aligns across 7 bases. This CDR3 is 15 amino acids long. Germline CDR1 SGDLS, CDR2 YYNGEE. V lost 4 bases to trimming and J lost 8 bases; unmatched junction nucleotides: 11. For the CDR3, the DNA is TGTGCCAGCAGCAGGGACCGGGACAGCGAGGAAAAACTGTTTTTT. It is translated as CASSRDRDSEEKLFF.

The J gene is TRBJ1-1, the V gene TRBV30; TRBD1 agrees at 8 bases. CDR1 and CDR2 from the germline V gene are GTSNPN and SVGIG (reference sequence). The V gene end was trimmed by 4 bases and the J gene end by 1 base; junction bases not matched to a gene: 2. There are 13 residues in the CDR3. CDR3: CAWIGQGNTEAFF. The DNA for the CDR3 is TGTGCCTGGATTGGACAGGGGAACACTGAAGCTTTCTTT.